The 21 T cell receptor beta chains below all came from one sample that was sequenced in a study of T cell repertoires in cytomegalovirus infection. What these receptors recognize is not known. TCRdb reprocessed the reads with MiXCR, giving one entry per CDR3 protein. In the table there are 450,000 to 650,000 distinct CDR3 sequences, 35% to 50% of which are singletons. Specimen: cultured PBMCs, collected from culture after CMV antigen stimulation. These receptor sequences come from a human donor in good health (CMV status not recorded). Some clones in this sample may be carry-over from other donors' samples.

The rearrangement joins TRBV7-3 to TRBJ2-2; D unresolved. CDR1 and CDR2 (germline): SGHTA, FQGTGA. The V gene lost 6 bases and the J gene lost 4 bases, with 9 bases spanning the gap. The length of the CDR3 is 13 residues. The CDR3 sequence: CASSLRPTGELFF. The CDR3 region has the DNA TGTGCCAGCAGTCTACGACCCACCGGGGAGCTGTTTTTT.

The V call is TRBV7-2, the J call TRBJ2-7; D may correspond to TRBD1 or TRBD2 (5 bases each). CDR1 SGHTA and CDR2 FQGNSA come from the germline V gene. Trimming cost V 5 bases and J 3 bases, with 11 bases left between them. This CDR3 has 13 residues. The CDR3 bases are TGTGCCAGCAGCCAGGGAGTCTTCTACGAGCAGTACTTC. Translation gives CASSQGVFYEQYF.

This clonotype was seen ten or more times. The CDR3 spells CASSFAGTANTEAFF. DNA of the CDR3: TGTGCCAGCAGCTTTGCCGGGACAGCGAACACTGAAGCTTTCTTT. The chain combines TRBV7-2 with TRBJ1-1; 7 positions agree with TRBD1. The CDR3 has 15 amino acids. V was clipped by 3 bases and J by 1 base; unmatched bases: 5. CDR1 is SGHTA, CDR2 FQGNSA, per germline. Filled out from reference TRBV7-2 and TRBJ1-1, the complete variable domain reads GAGVSQSPSNKVTEKGKDVELRCDPISGHTALYWYRQSLGQGLEFLIYFQGNSAPDKSGLPSDRFSAERTGGSVSTLTIQRTQQEDSAVYLCASSFAGTANTEAFFGQGTRLTVV.

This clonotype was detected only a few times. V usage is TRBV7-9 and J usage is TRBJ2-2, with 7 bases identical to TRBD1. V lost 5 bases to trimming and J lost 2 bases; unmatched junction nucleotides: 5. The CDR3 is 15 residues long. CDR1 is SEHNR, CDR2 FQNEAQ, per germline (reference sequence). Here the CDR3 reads CASSETGLNTGELFF. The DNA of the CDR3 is TGTGCCAGCAGCGAGACAGGGCTAAACACCGGGGAGCTGTTTTTT.

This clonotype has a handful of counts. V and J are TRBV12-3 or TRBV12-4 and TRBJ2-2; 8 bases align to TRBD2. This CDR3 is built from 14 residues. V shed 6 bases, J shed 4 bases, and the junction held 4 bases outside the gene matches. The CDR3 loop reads CASRLGGGTGELFF. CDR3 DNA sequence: TGTGCCAGCAGACTCGGGGGGGGCACCGGGGAGCTGTTTTTT.

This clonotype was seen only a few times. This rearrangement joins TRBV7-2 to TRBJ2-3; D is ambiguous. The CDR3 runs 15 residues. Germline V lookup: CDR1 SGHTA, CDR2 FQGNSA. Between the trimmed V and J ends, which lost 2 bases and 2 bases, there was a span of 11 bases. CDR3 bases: TGTGCCAGCAGCTTAACTGGCCATAACACAGATACGCAGTATTTT. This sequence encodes CASSLTGHNTDTQYF.

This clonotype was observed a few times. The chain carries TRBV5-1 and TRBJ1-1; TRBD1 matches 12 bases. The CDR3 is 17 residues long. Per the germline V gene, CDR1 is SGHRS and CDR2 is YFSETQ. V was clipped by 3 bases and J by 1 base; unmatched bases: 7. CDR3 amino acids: CASSSRDRGLSNTEAFF. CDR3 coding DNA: TGCGCCAGCAGCTCCCGGGACAGGGGGCTATCGAACACTGAAGCTTTCTTT.

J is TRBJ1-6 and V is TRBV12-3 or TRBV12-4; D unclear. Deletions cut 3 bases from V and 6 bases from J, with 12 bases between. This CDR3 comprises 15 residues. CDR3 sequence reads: CASSFGRHLNSPLHF. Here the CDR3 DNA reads TGTGCCAGCAGTTTTGGTCGGCACCTTAATTCACCCCTCCACTTT.

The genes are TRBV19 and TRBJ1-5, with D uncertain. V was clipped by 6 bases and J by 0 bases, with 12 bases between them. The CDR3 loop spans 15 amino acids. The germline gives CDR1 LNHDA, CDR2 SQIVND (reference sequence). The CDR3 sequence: CASRIGPYSNQPQHF. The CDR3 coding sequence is TGTGCCAGTAGGATTGGACCCTATAGCAATCAGCCCCAGCATTTT.

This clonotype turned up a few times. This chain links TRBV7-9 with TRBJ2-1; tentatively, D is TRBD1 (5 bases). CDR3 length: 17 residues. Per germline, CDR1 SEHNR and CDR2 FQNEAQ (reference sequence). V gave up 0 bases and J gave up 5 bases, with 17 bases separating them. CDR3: CASSLAWTSEADNEQFF. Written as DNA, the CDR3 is TGTGCCAGCAGCTTAGCCTGGACATCCGAAGCTGACAATGAGCAGTTCTTC. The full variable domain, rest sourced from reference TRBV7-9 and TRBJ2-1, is DTGVSQNPRHKITKRGQNVTFRCDPISEHNRLYWYRQTLGQGPEFLTYFQNEAQLEKSRLLSDRFSAERPKGSFSTLEIQRTEQGDSAMYLCASSLAWTSEADNEQFFGPGTRLTVL.

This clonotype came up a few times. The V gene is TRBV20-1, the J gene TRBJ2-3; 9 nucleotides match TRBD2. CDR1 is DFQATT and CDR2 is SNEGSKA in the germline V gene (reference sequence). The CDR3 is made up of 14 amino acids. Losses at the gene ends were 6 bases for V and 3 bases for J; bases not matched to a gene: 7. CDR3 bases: TGCAGTGCCCCCTCGGGACTAGCTACAGATACGCAGTATTTT. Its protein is CSAPSGLATDTQYF.

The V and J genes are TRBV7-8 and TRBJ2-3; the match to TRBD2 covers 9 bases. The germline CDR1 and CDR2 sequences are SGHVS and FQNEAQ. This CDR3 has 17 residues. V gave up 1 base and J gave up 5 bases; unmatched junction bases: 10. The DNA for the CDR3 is TGTGCCAGCAGCTTAGGCGGGGTAGCGGGAGAGATAGATACGCAGTATTTT. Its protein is CASSLGGVAGEIDTQYF.

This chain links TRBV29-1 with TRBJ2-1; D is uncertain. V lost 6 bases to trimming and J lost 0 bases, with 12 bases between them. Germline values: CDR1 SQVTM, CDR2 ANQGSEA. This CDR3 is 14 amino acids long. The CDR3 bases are TGCAGCGTCCCAAAAGGTAGCTCCTACAATGAGCAGTTCTTC. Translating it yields CSVPKGSSYNEQFF.

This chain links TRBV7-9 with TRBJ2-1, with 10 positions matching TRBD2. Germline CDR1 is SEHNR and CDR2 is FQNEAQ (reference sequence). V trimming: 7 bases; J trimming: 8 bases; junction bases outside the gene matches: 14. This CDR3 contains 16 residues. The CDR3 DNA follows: TGTGCCAGCAAAACGGTTCTAGCGGGAGTATGGGATGAGCAGTTCTTC. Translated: CASKTVLAGVWDEQFF.

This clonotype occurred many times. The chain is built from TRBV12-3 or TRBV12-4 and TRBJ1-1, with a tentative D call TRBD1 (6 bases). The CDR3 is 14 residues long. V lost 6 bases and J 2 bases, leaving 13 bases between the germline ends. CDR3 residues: CASSLRGANTEAFF. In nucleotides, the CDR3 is TGTGCCAGCAGCTTAAGGGGGGCAAACACTGAAGCTTTCTTT.

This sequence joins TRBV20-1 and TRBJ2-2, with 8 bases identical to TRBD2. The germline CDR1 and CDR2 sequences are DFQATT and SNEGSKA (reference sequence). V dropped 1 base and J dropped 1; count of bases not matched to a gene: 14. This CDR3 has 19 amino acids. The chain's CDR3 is CSARAVAGTSQLNTGELFF. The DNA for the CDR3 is TGCAGTGCTAGAGCCGTAGCCGGGACTAGTCAACTGAACACCGGGGAGCTGTTTTTT.

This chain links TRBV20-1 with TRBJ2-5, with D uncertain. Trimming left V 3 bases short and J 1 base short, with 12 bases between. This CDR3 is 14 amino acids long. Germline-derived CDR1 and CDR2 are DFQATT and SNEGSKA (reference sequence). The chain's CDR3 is CSASPRVTQETQYF. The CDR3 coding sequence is TGCAGTGCTAGTCCTCGGGTGACCCAAGAGACCCAGTACTTC.

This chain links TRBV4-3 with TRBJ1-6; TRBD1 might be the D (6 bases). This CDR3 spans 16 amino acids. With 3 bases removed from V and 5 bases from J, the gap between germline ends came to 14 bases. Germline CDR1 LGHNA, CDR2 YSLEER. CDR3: CASSHRDKADNSPLHF. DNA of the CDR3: TGCGCCAGCAGCCACCGGGACAAAGCAGATAATTCACCCCTCCACTTT.

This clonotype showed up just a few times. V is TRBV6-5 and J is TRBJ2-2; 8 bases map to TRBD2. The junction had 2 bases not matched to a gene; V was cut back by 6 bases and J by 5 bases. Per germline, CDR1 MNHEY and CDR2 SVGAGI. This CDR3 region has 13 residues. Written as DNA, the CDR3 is TGTGCCAGCAGGGCTAGCGGGACCGGGGAGCTGTTTTTT. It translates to CASRASGTGELFF.

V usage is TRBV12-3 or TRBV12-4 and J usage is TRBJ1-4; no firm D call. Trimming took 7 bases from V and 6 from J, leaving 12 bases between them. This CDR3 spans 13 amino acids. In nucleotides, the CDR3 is TGTGCCAGCATGCGGGCAGCAGATGAAAAACTGTTTTTT. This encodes CASMRAADEKLFF.

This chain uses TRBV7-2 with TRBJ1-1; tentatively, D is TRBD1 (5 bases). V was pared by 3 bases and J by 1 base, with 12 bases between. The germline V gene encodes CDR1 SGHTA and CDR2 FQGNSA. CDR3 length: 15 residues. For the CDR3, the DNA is TGTGCCAGCAGCTTGACCGGAGGACAGAACACTGAAGCTTTCTTT. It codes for CASSLTGGQNTEAFF.